Sequencing of this TCR beta chain was carried out in a study of T cells after yellow fever vaccination. TCRdb analysed the 5' RACE reads with MiXCR anew, one entry per CDR3 protein. The sample records about 74,000 distinct CDR3 sequences, more than 5.5% being singletons. In regard to this clonotype: Its cognate antigen is unknown.

This CDR3 comprises 16 residues. Germline CDR1 reads MNHEY; CDR2 reads SVGAGI. Trimming shortened V by 0 bases and J by 5 bases, and 13 bases separated the two germline ends. Study-wide results and caveats: High-abundance clonotypes from the bulk population could contaminate FACS-sorted repertoires.

The sample consisted of CD8+ T cells sorted from PBMCs, taken about 5 days after the first yellow fever vaccination. This receptor was identified in a man in his late teens or twenties who received the YFV17D yellow fever vaccine. This chain connects TRBV6-5 to TRBJ1-4; a weak D match, TRBD1 (5 bases). CDR3 sequence reads: CASSYSQEGSNEKLFF. CDR3 DNA sequence: TGTGCCAGCAGTTACTCGCAGGAGGGGTCGAATGAAAAACTGTTTTTT.